A single sample gave rise to the 11 T cell receptor beta chains below, sequenced in a study of radiation and T cells in renal cell carcinoma. The treatment is: 15 Gy SBRT to primary tumor, nephrectomy 4 weeks later. Sequenced by immunoSEQ multiplex PCR; TCRdb stores in-frame clones only, minus some. The top ten clones hold 16% of a sample with about 24,000 clones, 40% to 55% of them seen once. Specimen: tumor tissue, collected from a patient whose treatment included radiotherapy and nephrectomy. Receptors originate from a woman aged 50 to 65 with renal cell carcinoma.

This clone showed up many times. One end of the junction varies from germline; a read error may be responsible. V and J are TRBV7-7 and TRBJ2-1, with 7 bases matching TRBD2. Germline-derived CDR1 and CDR2 are SSHAT and FNYEAQ (reference sequence). The CDR3 covers 20 residues. CDR3: CASSISSGVRGLPSLNEQFF. The CDR3 DNA is TGTGCTAGCAGCATTTCTAGCGGTGTACGGGGTCTCCCTAGTCTAAATGAGCAGTTCTTC.

The genes are TRBV10-1 and TRBJ2-7, with 8 bases lining up with TRBD1. The CDR3 contains 13 residues. Germline lookup yields CDR1 WNHNN and CDR2 SYGVQD (reference sequence). Germline trimming cut 6 bases from V and 7 bases from J; bases unmatched to any gene: 8. Here the CDR3 DNA reads TGCGCCAGCAGCGACCCAGGGGGCTGGGAGCAGTACTTC. Amino acid sequence: CASSDPGGWEQYF.

This clone appeared a few times. The chain combines TRBV6-1 with TRBJ1-5; D is unclear. CDR1 and CDR2 (germline): MNHNS, SASEGT. V was pared by 4 bases and J by 9 bases, with 16 bases between. The CDR3 extends over 14 amino acids. CDR3: CASSVLVATGPQHF. The CDR3 DNA reads as TGTGCCAGCAGTGTTTTGGTGGCTACGGGGCCCCAGCATTTT.

The chain joins TRBV5-1 to TRBJ1-6; possibly TRBD1 for D (5 bases). The ends were cut back, 4 bases at V and 8 bases at J, with 10 bases in the middle. Germline CDR1 and CDR2: SGHRS and YFSETQ. The CDR3 covers 13 residues. The CDR3 DNA is TGCGCCAGCAGCGCCAGGGCGGATTCACCCCTCCACTTT. Its translation: CASSARADSPLHF.

The rearrangement joins TRBV5-4 to TRBJ2-1; TRBD2 agrees at 9 bases. The CDR3 length is 15 residues. J gave up 4 bases and V 2 bases, and 4 bases lay outside the gene matches. From germline, CDR1 is SGHNT and CDR2 YYREEE (reference sequence). The CDR3 DNA follows: TGTGCCAGCAGCTTAGGGACTAGCTGGTACAATGAGCAGTTCTTC. This encodes CASSLGTSWYNEQFF.

V is TRBV15 and J is TRBJ2-3; the match to TRBD1 covers 10 bases. CDR3 length: 15 residues. The V segment lost 5 bases and the J segment 2 bases; nucleotides outside the gene matches: 4. Per germline, CDR1 LNHNV and CDR2 YYDKDF (reference sequence). CDR3 in amino acids: CATSVGQGDTDTQYF. The CDR3 DNA follows: TGTGCCACCAGCGTCGGACAGGGGGACACAGATACGCAGTATTTT.

The CDR3 loop reads CASKRRRENTGELFF. Written as DNA, the CDR3 is TGTGCCAGTAAGCGAAGGAGGGAAAACACCGGGGAGCTGTTTTTT. This chain links TRBV19 with TRBJ2-2; possible D gene TRBD2, 6 bases. The CDR3 has 15 residues. Trimming left V 7 bases short and J 2 bases short, with 14 bases between. Germline CDR1 and CDR2: LNHDA and SQIVND (reference sequence).

This chain joins TRBV7-8 and TRBJ1-5; the D is unclear. The CDR3 totals 15 residues. The germline gives CDR1 SGHVS, CDR2 FQNEAQ. V was clipped by 5 bases and J by 4 bases, with 15 bases between them. The CDR3 reads CASSPQSGENQPQHF. The CDR3 bases are TGTGCCAGCAGCCCCCAATCCGGGGAAAATCAGCCCCAGCATTTT.

V usage is TRBV18 and J usage is TRBJ2-1, with D unresolved. This CDR3 spans 13 amino acids. V was trimmed by 0 bases and J by 6 bases, leaving 6 bases between them. Looked up from germline, CDR1 is KGHSH and CDR2 is LQKENI. The CDR3 region is CASSPPGPNEQFF. For the CDR3, the DNA is TGTGCCAGCTCACCACCCGGGCCCAATGAGCAGTTCTTC.

This clone was found once. This chain joins TRBV5-1 and TRBJ1-2; D possibly corresponds to TRBD1 (6 bases). Trimming left V 4 bases short and J 0 bases short, with 13 bases between. The CDR3 runs to 15 residues. Germline V lookup: CDR1 SGHRS, CDR2 YFSETQ. The CDR3 DNA reads TGCGCCAGCAGCAGGGACATCACTTCTAACTATGGCTACACCTTC. The encoded protein is CASSRDITSNYGYTF. Supplemented by reference TRBV5-1 and TRBJ1-2, the full variable domain reads KAGVTQTPRYLIKTRGQQVTLSCSPISGHRSVSWYQQTPGQGLQFLFEYFSETQRNKGNFPGRFSGRQFSNSRSEMNVSTLELGDSALYLCASSRDITSNYGYTFGSGTRLTVV.

The gene calls are TRBV14 and TRBJ2-3; D unresolved. The CDR3 runs 16 residues. Germline CDR1 reads SGHDN; CDR2 reads FVKESK. Trimming cost V 0 bases and J 2 bases, with 12 bases left between them. The CDR3 is CASSQDSSGLTDTQYF. The CDR3, as DNA: TGTGCCAGCAGCCAAGACAGCTCAGGCCTCACAGATACGCAGTATTTT.